This T cell receptor (beta chain) was sequenced in a study of blood T cell repertoires in COVID-19. Study overall: T cells, B-cell-depleted T cells, or PBMCs supplied cDNA or gDNA.

Some clones are missing from TCRdb's copy, which holds only in-frame ones; the method was immunoSEQ multiplex PCR. The sample consists of about 250,000 clones, roughly 80% of them appearing once. Trimming pared 4 bases from V and 5 bases from J, leaving 9 bases between. From germline, CDR1 is LNHDA and CDR2 SQIVND (reference sequence). This CDR3 is 13 amino acids long. This clonotype was sampled from an elderly woman with acute or convalescent COVID-19. The J gene is TRBJ2-1, the V gene TRBV19, with D possibly being TRBD2 (6 bases). The sequencing sample was made of peripheral blood. This chain's CDR3 is CASSTTRHNEQFF. The CDR3, as DNA: TGTGCCAGTAGTACGACTAGACACAATGAGCAGTTCTTC.